A selection of T cell receptor beta chains follows, all from one sample in a study of blood T cell repertoires in COVID-19. Produced via immunoSEQ multiplex PCR; TCRdb's table is partial and in-frame only. The profile shows fewer than 120,000 clones, around four fifths of them singletons. Sequences were obtained from peripheral blood. Every receptor here comes from an older woman with acute or convalescent COVID-19. CDR3s include the opening cysteine and the closing phenylalanine or tryptophan. The order of the fields is CDR3 length, D gene, V gene, clone size, J gene, CDR3 protein, CDR3 DNA. A D gene is named only where the DNA matches it firmly. Some rows have no size entry. The others give once, few or many, or a class for an expanded clone.

14	.	TRBV25-1	.	TRBJ1-4	CASSAVRVGEKLFF	TGTGCCAGCAGTGCCGTGAGGGTGGGGGAAAAACTGTTTTTT
14	.	TRBV15	.	TRBJ2-3	CATSRDSTSDTQYF	TGTGCCACCAGCAGAGATTCGACTTCGGATACGCAGTATTTT
14	TRBD1	TRBV7-6	.	TRBJ2-7	CASSTRQGVYEQYF	TGTGCCAGCAGCACGCGACAGGGGGTCTACGAGCAGTACTTC
13	TRBD1	TRBV12-5	.	TRBJ1-1	CAEGTATNTEAFF	TGTGCAGAGGGGACAGCGACCAACACTGAAGCTTTCTTT
16	.	TRBV6-7	.	TRBJ2-7	CASISQGGLRPYEQYF	TGTGCCAGCATAAGCCAGGGAGGCTTGAGACCCTACGAGCAGTACTTC
14	TRBD1	TRBV27	.	TRBJ2-5	CASSATGGRETQYF	TGTGCCAGCAGTGCGACAGGGGGGAGGGAGACCCAGTACTTC
11	.	TRBV20-1	.	TRBJ2-3	CSGLFTDTQYF	TGCAGCGGACTGTTCACAGATACGCAGTATTTT
18	TRBD1	TRBV2	.	TRBJ1-2	CASSEVLGNRGIYYGYTF	TGTGCCAGCAGTGAAGTTCTCGGGAACAGGGGGATCTACTATGGCTACACCTTC
14	TRBD1	TRBV10-3	.	TRBJ1-1	CATKDRGSDTEAFF	TGTGCCACGAAAGACAGGGGATCGGACACTGAAGCTTTCTTT
13	.	TRBV6-1	.	TRBJ1-6	CASSEFQVSPLHF	TGTGCCAGCAGTGAATTTCAGGTTTCACCCCTCCACTTT
14	.	TRBV6-5	.	TRBJ1-2	CASSYVADSGGYTF	TGTGCCAGCAGTTACGTGGCAGACAGTGGCGGCTACACCTTC
15	.	TRBV10-2	.	TRBJ2-3	CASSDYGGATDTQYF	TGCGCCAGCAGTGACTATGGGGGGGCCACAGATACGCAGTATTTT
15	TRBD1	TRBV4-1	few	TRBJ1-4	CASSRGQGLNEKLFF	TGCGCCAGCAGCCGAGGACAGGGCTTAAATGAAAAACTGTTTTTT
15	TRBD1	TRBV18	.	TRBJ2-3	CASSPRTGLGDTQYF	TGTGCCAGCTCACCCCGGACAGGGCTTGGGGATACGCAGTATTTT
16	TRBD2	TRBV5-4	.	TRBJ2-1	CASTRVAGGYHNEQFF	TGTGCCAGCACGAGGGTAGCGGGGGGTTATCACAATGAGCAGTTCTTC
16	.	TRBV6-4	.	TRBJ1-5	CASSVIQGPGNQPQHF	TGTGCCAGCAGTGTTATCCAGGGGCCCGGCAATCAGCCCCAGCATTTT
14	.	TRBV4-3	.	TRBJ1-1	CASSQVSRGAEAFF	TGCGCCAGCAGCCAAGTCAGCCGGGGGGCTGAAGCTTTCTTT
14	TRBD1	TRBV18	.	TRBJ1-4	CASSPQGAGEKLFF	TGTGCCAGCTCACCACAGGGGGCAGGGGAAAAACTGTTTTTT
15	TRBD1	TRBV4-2	few	TRBJ1-1	CASSQTQGESHEAFF	TGTGCCAGCAGCCAAACTCAGGGGGAATCCCATGAAGCTTTCTTT
16	TRBD1	TRBV6-5	.	TRBJ2-2	CASSYGWTGDTGELFF	TGTGCCAGCAGTTACGGTTGGACAGGGGATACCGGGGAGCTGTTTTTT
15	.	TRBV27	.	TRBJ1-6	CASSLGRPLNSPLHF	TGTGCCAGCAGTTTGGGGAGGCCCTTAAATTCACCCCTCCACTTT
13	.	TRBV5-1	.	TRBJ1-6	CASSFQGNSPLHF	TGCGCCAGCAGCTTCCAGGGGAATTCACCCCTCCACTTT
14	.	TRBV5-4	.	TRBJ2-5	CASSFLGGQETQYF	TGTGCCAGCAGCTTCTTAGGCGGACAAGAGACCCAGTACTTC
21	.	TRBV9	few	TRBJ1-4	CASSVAPVGQGIAATNEKLFF	TGTGCCAGCAGCGTAGCCCCCGTGGGGCAGGGGATAGCTGCGACTAATGAAAAACTGTTTTTT
15	TRBD1	TRBV25-1	.	TRBJ1-3	CASSDSGGAGNTIYF	TGTGCCAGCAGTGATTCAGGGGGAGCTGGAAACACCATATATTTT
14	.	TRBV3-1/TRBV3-2	.	TRBJ1-4	CASSQGRVGEKLFF	TGTGCCAGCAGCCAAGGGAGGGTAGGTGAAAAACTGTTTTTT
15	TRBD1	TRBV6-5	.	TRBJ2-3	CASSKQGIMTDTQYF	TGTGCCAGCAGCAAACAGGGGATTATGACAGATACGCAGTATTTT
13	.	TRBV24-1	once	TRBJ1-1	CATSGPRGTEAFF	TGTGCCACCAGTGGTCCCCGCGGGACTGAAGCTTTCTTT
13	TRBD2	TRBV30	.	TRBJ2-5	CAWSPPGGQTQYF	TGTGCCTGGAGTCCCCCGGGAGGACAGACCCAGTACTTC
16	.	TRBV9	.	TRBJ2-3	CASSVGGRGITDTQYF	TGTGCCAGCAGCGTAGGAGGGCGGGGAATCACAGATACGCAGTATTTT
14	TRBD1	TRBV28	.	TRBJ1-1	CASRGQGATPEAFF	TGTGCCAGCAGGGGACAGGGGGCAACCCCTGAAGCTTTCTTT
15	TRBD2	TRBV6-5	once	TRBJ2-1	CASRGSGGGYNEQFF	TGTGCCAGCAGGGGGAGCGGGGGGGGATACAATGAGCAGTTCTTC
12	.	TRBV11-3	.	TRBJ2-1	CASSLELTSEFF	TGTGCCAGCAGCTTAGAGTTAACTTCTGAGTTCTTC
14	.	TRBV5-1	.	TRBJ1-1	CASSLWGENTEAFF	TGCGCCAGCAGCTTATGGGGGGAAAACACTGAAGCTTTCTTT
15	TRBD2	TRBV6-2/TRBV6-3	.	TRBJ2-1	CASSLTSGGHNEQFF	TGTGCCAGCAGCCTAACTAGCGGGGGTCACAATGAGCAGTTCTTC
15	.	TRBV7-8	.	TRBJ2-7	CASSLLSGGGGEQYF	TGTGCCAGCAGCTTACTGTCGGGGGGCGGAGGCGAGCAGTACTTC
15	TRBD1	TRBV11-2	.	TRBJ1-4	CASSPLTGGNEKLFF	TGTGCCAGCAGCCCCCTGACAGGGGGAAATGAAAAACTGTTTTTT